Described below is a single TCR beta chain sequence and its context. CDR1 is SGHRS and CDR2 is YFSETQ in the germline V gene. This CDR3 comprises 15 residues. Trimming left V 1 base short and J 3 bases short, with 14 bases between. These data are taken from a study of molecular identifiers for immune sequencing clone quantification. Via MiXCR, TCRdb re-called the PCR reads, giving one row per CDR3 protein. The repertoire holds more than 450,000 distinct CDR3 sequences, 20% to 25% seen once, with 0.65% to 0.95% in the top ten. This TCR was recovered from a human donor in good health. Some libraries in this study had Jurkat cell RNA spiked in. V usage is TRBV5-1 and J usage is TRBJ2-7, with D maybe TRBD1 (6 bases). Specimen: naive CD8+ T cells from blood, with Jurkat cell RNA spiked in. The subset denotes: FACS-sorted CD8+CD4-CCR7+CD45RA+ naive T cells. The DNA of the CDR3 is TGCGCCAGCAGCTTGATTGAACAGGGAGACTACGAGCAGTACTTC. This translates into CASSLIEQGDYEQYF.